This TCR beta chain was observed in a study of response to subunit inactivated influenza vaccine. Study results and limitations: The authors suggested that every seasonal influenza vaccination recruits few new T cells.

TCRdb recomputed calls from the RT-PCR reads with MiXCR, one row per CDR3 protein. The repertoire holds some 500,000 distinct CDR3 sequences, with approximately 13% as singletons. Details on this clonotype: Its antigen is undetermined.

V lost 6 bases, J lost 7 bases, and 12 bases stayed unmatched. This CDR3 is 15 amino acids long. CDR1 is DFQATT and CDR2 is SNEGSKA in the germline V gene (reference sequence). The sequencing here drew on PBMCs from blood, taken more than 35 days after vaccination. This chain links TRBV20-1 with TRBJ2-1, with 10 positions matching TRBD1. The TCR sequence derives from a man aged 50-59 years who received an inactivated influenza vaccine. DNA for the CDR3: TGCAGTGCAAGCTCGGGACAGGGGAGGCGAAATGAGCAGTTCTTC. Translation gives CSASSGQGRRNEQFF.